This is a list of T cell receptor beta chains from one sample in a study of T-cell memory formation after mild COVID-19. TCRdb recomputed calls from the 5' RACE reads with MiXCR, one row per CDR3 protein. This sample yields 470,000 or so distinct CDR3 sequences, of which 18% are seen a single time; 9% to 15% belongs to the top ten. Material for sequencing was PBMCs or a T cell subset sorted from them (not recorded which). The receptors were gathered from an adult woman who had mild COVID-19 (a few samples of this study predate the infection). Cell type and time point are not known. Both conserved end residues are part of each CDR3. The D gene is left open where the match is weak. Where a row states a size, it is once, few, many or the class of an expanded clone; other rows omit it.

clone size	V gene	CDR3 length	J gene	D gene	CDR3 DNA	CDR3 protein
-	TRBV2	16	TRBJ2-3	TRBD2	TGTGCCAGCAGTTCGACAGCGGGGGGGGGCGCAGATACGCAGTATTTT	CASSSTAGGGADTQYF
few	TRBV24-1	17	TRBJ2-1	TRBD2	TGTGCCACCAGTGCCTCACCCGGAGCGGGACCTAGGAATGAGCAGTTCTTC	CATSASPGAGPRNEQFF
few	TRBV7-6	14	TRBJ2-5	-	TGTGCCAGCAGCTTAGGGACCCCCTATGGGACCCAGTACTTC	CASSLGTPYGTQYF
-	TRBV20-1	13	TRBJ2-7	-	TGCAGTGCTAGAGCACTCGCCAGCTACGAGCAGTACTTC	CSARALASYEQYF
few	TRBV7-2	16	TRBJ2-5	-	TGTGCCAGCAGCCTGTTTGAGGCGGGGCGGAAGGAGACCCAGTACTTC	CASSLFEAGRKETQYF
-	TRBV5-1	15	TRBJ1-1	-	TGCGCCAGCAGCTTGGTTGGGCAGGTAGTCACTGAAGCTTTCTTT	CASSLVGQVVTEAFF
few	TRBV3-1	19	TRBJ2-1	TRBD2	TGTGCCAGCAGCCAAGATAAAGGACTAGCGGGGGGTTCCTACAATGAGCAGTTCTTC	CASSQDKGLAGGSYNEQFF
-	TRBV29-1	13	TRBJ2-5	TRBD1	TGCAGCGTTTCCGGGACAGGGTTGGAGACCCAGTACTTC	CSVSGTGLETQYF
-	TRBV12-3/TRBV12-4	13	TRBJ1-1	-	TGTGCCAGCAGTTTAGGGAGGGGAATTGAAGCTTTCTTT	CASSLGRGIEAFF
many	TRBV5-5	15	TRBJ2-2	TRBD2	TGTGCCAGCAGCTCGGGACTAGCGGGAGCCGGGGAGCTGTTTTTT	CASSSGLAGAGELFF
many	TRBV7-2	16	TRBJ2-1	-	TGTGCCAGCAGCTTAGGACAGACAATCTCCTACAATGAGCAGTTCTTC	CASSLGQTISYNEQFF
few	TRBV7-3	13	TRBJ2-7	-	TGTGCCAGCAGCTTAACAGGGAACCACGAGCAGTACTTC	CASSLTGNHEQYF
-	TRBV29-1	15	TRBJ2-1	-	TGCAGCGTTGAAGGGGGGTTTAGCGCCTACAATGAGCAGTTCTTC	CSVEGGFSAYNEQFF
few	TRBV5-5	16	TRBJ1-1	TRBD1	TGTGCCAGCAGCTTATACAGGGGGACCACGAACACTGAAGCTTTCTTT	CASSLYRGTTNTEAFF
-	TRBV7-9	18	TRBJ2-5	-	TGTGCCAGCAGCTTAGGCCGGAGGACAGACCGTGCTCGGGAGACCCAGTACTTC	CASSLGRRTDRARETQYF
few	TRBV2	15	TRBJ1-2	TRBD1	TGTGCCAGCAGTGGACAGGGTAACTCGAACTATGGCTACACCTTC	CASSGQGNSNYGYTF
many	TRBV6-6	14	TRBJ2-1	-	TGTGCCAGCAGTTACTCGAGGGCATACAATGAGCAGTTCTTC	CASSYSRAYNEQFF
-	TRBV5-4	12	TRBJ2-1	-	TGTGCCAGCAGCTTTGATCAGGGTGTGCAGTTCTTC	CASSFDQGVQFF
-	TRBV6-5	17	TRBJ2-6	-	TGTGCCAGCACCCTCGGGGGCAGGGCGACCGGGGCCAACGTCCTGACTTTC	CASTLGGRATGANVLTF
-	TRBV29-1	14	TRBJ1-2	-	TGCAGCGTTAAGGATTATAAGAGTCGCTATGGCTACACCTTC	CSVKDYKSRYGYTF
-	TRBV7-6	14	TRBJ2-7	-	TGTGCCAGCAGCTTAGGATCAGCCCTCTACGAGCAGTACTTC	CASSLGSALYEQYF
many	TRBV7-9	14	TRBJ2-3	-	TGTGCCAGCAGCCCTCTTATCGTCACAGATACGCAGTATTTT	CASSPLIVTDTQYF
few	TRBV12-3/TRBV12-4	16	TRBJ2-5	TRBD1	TGTGCCAGCAGTTCACGCCCCCCGGGACAGCAAGAGACCCAGTACTTC	CASSSRPPGQQETQYF
few	TRBV6-5	14	TRBJ2-5	-	TGTGCCAGCAGTCGCGGGGCAGTCCAAGAGACCCAGTACTTC	CASSRGAVQETQYF
-	TRBV12-3/TRBV12-4	18	TRBJ2-5	TRBD2	TGTGCCAGCAGTTCCGCCTCCCTAGCGGGGGGGCTCCTGGAGACCAAGTACTTC	CASSSASLAGGLLETKYF
few	TRBV29-1	13	TRBJ2-2	-	TGCAGCACACTGGGGGGGAACACCGGGGAGCTGTTTTTT	CSTLGGNTGELFF
-	TRBV27	11	TRBJ1-1	-	TGTGCCAGCGGACTGGGGGGGGAAGCTTTCTTT	CASGLGGEAFF
-	TRBV6-6	11	TRBJ2-7	-	TGTGCCAGCAGCTACTACGATGAGCAGTACTTC	CASSYYDEQYF
few	TRBV6-6	15	TRBJ2-1	TRBD2	TGTGCCAGCAGTTACTCGAGCGGGACCATCAATGAGCAGTTCTTC	CASSYSSGTINEQFF
-	TRBV6-1	15	TRBJ2-3	-	TGTGCCAGCAGGGTGACAGTTTTCGGAGCAGATACGCAGTATTTT	CASRVTVFGADTQYF
-	TRBV7-9	14	TRBJ2-7	TRBD2	TGTGCCAGCAGCTCCGGGACTAACGACTACGAGCAGTACTTC	CASSSGTNDYEQYF
-	TRBV4-1	17	TRBJ2-5	TRBD2	TGCGCCAGCAGCCAAAGGACTAGCGGGGGGTTTCAAGAGACCCAGTACTTC	CASSQRTSGGFQETQYF
-	TRBV7-2	15	TRBJ2-5	-	TGTGCCAGCAGCTTAGCCCAGGGGAAGGAAGAGACCCAGTACTTC	CASSLAQGKEETQYF
few	TRBV29-1	18	TRBJ2-1	-	TGCAGCGTTTCCATTTCGGTAGCGTGGGGGGGCTTGAACAATGAGCAGTTCTTC	CSVSISVAWGGLNNEQFF
few	TRBV10-3	12	TRBJ2-7	TRBD1	TGTGCCATCAGGGAAACAGGGGGCGAGCAGTACTTC	CAIRETGGEQYF
-	TRBV19	12	TRBJ1-5	-	TGTGCCAGTAGTTCGGTGGGTCAGCCCCAGCATTTT	CASSSVGQPQHF
-	TRBV20-1	15	TRBJ2-4	-	TGCAGTGCCTTCGATGCCGGGGAGAAAAAGAACATTCAGTACTTC	CSAFDAGEKKNIQYF
-	TRBV20-1	16	TRBJ2-3	TRBD2	TGCAGTGCGAGGAGTAGCGGGGGGGCCGGGACAGATACGCAGTATTTT	CSARSSGGAGTDTQYF
few	TRBV14	14	TRBJ2-3	-	TGTGCCAGCAGCCAATTCTATAGCACAGATACGCAGTATTTT	CASSQFYSTDTQYF
-	TRBV5-1	17	TRBJ1-1	-	TGCGCCAGCAGTTTACGAGGGCGGTCAGTCATGAACACTGAAGCTTTCTTT	CASSLRGRSVMNTEAFF
-	TRBV30	13	TRBJ1-1	-	TGTGCCTCCTCACAGGGCTCGAACACTGAAGCTTTCTTT	CASSQGSNTEAFF
few	TRBV7-9	15	TRBJ2-3	-	TGTGCCAGCAGTCCGTGGGGGGGGCAGGAAGATACGCAGTATTTT	CASSPWGGQEDTQYF
few	TRBV5-6	14	TRBJ1-2	-	TGTGCCAGCAGCTTGGTTGCGTCCACCTATGGCTACACCTTC	CASSLVASTYGYTF
-	TRBV6-2/TRBV6-3	13	TRBJ2-5	-	TGTGCCAGCAGTTACCTGGGGGGAGAGACCCAGTACTTC	CASSYLGGETQYF
-	TRBV5-6	14	TRBJ2-7	-	TGTGCCAGCAGCTTGCCTTGGGGTTTCGGCGAGCAGTACTTC	CASSLPWGFGEQYF
-	TRBV5-5	14	TRBJ2-5	TRBD1	TGTGCCAGCAGCTGGGGGACAGCCCAAGAGACCCAGTACTTC	CASSWGTAQETQYF
few	TRBV12-3/TRBV12-4	11	TRBJ1-1	-	TGTGTGTGGGGAACGGGCACTGAAGCTTTCTTT	CVWGTGTEAFF
-	TRBV5-5	15	TRBJ2-7	-	TGTGCCAGCAGCTTGGTGGCAGTCCTTTCCTACGAGCAGTACTTC	CASSLVAVLSYEQYF
-	TRBV15	15	TRBJ2-5	-	TGTGCCACCAGCAGAGATTTGAGGGCGGCAGAGACCCAGTACTTC	CATSRDLRAAETQYF
few	TRBV9	14	TRBJ1-2	-	TGTGCCAGCACCGAAGGGGGGGGGGATCATGGCTACACCTTC	CASTEGGGDHGYTF
few	TRBV7-2	16	TRBJ2-3	TRBD2	TGTGCCAGCAGCCCTCAAGTAGCGGGGGCCACAGATACGCAGTATTTT	CASSPQVAGATDTQYF
few	TRBV6-6	12	TRBJ2-7	-	TGTGCCAGCAGTTATGGGTCGGGGGGCCCGTACTTC	CASSYGSGGPYF